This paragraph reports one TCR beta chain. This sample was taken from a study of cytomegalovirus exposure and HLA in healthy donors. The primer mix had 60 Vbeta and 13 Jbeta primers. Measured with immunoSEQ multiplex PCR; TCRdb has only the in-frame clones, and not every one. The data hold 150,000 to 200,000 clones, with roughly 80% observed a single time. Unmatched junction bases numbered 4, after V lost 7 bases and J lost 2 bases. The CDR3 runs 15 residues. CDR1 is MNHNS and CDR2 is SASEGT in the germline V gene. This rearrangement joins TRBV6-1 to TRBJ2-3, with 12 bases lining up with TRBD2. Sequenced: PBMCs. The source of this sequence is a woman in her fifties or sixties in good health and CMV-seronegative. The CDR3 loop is CASIRLAGATDTQYF. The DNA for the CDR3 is TGTGCCAGCATCAGACTAGCGGGGGCCACAGATACGCAGTATTTT.